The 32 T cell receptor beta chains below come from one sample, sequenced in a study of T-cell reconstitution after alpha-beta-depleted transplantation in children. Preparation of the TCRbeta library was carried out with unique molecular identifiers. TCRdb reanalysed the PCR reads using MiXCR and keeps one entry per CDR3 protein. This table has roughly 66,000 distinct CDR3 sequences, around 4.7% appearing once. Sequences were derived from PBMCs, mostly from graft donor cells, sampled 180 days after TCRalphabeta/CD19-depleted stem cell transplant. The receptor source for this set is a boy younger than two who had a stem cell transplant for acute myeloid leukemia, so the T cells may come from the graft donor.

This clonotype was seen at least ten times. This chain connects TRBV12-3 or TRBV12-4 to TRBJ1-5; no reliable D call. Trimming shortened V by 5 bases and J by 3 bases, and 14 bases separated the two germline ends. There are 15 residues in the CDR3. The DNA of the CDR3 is TGTGCCAGCAGTGCCGCCAATCGCATCAATCAGCCCCAGCATTTT. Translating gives CASSAANRINQPQHF.

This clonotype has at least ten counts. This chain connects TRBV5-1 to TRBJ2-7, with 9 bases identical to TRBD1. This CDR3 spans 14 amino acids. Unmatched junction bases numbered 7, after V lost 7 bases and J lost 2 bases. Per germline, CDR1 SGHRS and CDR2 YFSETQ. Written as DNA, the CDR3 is TGCGCCAGCGCTGAAGGGACAGGGACCTACGAGCAGTACGTC. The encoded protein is CASAEGTGTYEQYV.

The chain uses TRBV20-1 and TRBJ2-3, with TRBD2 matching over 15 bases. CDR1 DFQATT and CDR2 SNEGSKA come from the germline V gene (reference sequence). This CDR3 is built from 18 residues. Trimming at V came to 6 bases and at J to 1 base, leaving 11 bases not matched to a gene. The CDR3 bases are TGCAGTGCCGGAAGGACTAGCGGGGGGGGTCTAGGCACAGATACGCAGTATTTT. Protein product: CSAGRTSGGGLGTDTQYF.

The DNA of the CDR3 is TGCAGCGTTGAAGGAGGTGGCTACACCTTC. Residues: CSVEGGGYTF. This chain connects TRBV29-1 to TRBJ1-2; D is unclear. This CDR3 is 10 amino acids long. Germline values: CDR1 SQVTM, CDR2 ANQGSEA. Between the trimmed V and J ends, which lost 1 base and 7 bases, there was a span of 4 bases.

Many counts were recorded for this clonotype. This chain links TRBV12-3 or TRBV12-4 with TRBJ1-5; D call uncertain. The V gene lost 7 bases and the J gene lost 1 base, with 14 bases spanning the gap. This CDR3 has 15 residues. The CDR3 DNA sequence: TGTGCCAGCATGCGGCGGGCGGGAAGCAATCAGCCCCAGCATTTT. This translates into CASMRRAGSNQPQHF.

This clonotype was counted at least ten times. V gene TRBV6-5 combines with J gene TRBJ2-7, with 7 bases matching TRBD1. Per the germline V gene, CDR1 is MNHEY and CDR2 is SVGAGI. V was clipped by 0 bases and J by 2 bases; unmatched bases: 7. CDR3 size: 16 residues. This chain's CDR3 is CASSYSGQEEAYEQYV. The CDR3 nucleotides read TGTGCCAGCAGTTACTCTGGACAGGAAGAAGCCTACGAGCAGTACGTC.

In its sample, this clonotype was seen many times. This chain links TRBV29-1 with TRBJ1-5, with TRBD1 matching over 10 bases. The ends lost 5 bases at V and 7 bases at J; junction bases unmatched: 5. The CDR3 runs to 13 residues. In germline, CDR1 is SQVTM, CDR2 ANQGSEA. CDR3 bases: TGCAGCGTTCGGGACAGGGGCGGCCAGCCCCAGCATTTT. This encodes CSVRDRGGQPQHF.

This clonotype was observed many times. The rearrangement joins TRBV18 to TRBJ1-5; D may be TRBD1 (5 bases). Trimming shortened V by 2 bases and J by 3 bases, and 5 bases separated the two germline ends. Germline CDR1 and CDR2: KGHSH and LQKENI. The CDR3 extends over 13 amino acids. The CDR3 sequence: CASSPGANQPQHF. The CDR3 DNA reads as TGTGCCAGCTCACCAGGGGCCAATCAGCCCCAGCATTTT.

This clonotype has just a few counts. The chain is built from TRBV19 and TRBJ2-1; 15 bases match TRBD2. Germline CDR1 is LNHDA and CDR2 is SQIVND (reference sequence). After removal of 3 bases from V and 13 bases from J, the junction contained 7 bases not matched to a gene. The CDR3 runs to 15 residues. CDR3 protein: CASSIPPGLAGGQFF. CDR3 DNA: TGTGCCAGTAGTATTCCCCCGGGACTAGCGGGGGGCCAGTTCTTC.

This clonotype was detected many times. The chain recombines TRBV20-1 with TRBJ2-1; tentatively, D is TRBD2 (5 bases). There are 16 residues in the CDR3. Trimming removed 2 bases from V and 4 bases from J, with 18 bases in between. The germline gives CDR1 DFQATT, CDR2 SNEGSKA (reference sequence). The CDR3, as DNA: TGCAGTGCTAGATTCCCTAAACTAGTACGGTACAATGAGCAGTTCTTC. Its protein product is CSARFPKLVRYNEQFF.

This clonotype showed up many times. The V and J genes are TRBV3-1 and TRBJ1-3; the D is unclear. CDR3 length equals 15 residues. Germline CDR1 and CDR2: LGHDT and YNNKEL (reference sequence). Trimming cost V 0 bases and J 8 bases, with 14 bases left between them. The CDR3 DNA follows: TGTGCCAGCAGCCAAGATCCTTCGGGGTCCCACACCATATATTTT. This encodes CASSQDPSGSHTIYF.

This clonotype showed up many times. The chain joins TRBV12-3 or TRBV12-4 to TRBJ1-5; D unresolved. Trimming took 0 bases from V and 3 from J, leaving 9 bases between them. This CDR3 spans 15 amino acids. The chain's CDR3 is CASSLAGGVNQPQHF. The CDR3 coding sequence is TGTGCCAGCAGTTTAGCGGGCGGGGTCAATCAGCCCCAGCATTTT.

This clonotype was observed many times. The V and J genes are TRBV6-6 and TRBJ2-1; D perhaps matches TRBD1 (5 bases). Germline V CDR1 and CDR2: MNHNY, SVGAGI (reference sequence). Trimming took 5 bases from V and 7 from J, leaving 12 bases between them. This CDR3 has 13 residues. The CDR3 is CASSKGHENEQFF. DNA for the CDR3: TGTGCCAGCAGTAAAGGACACGAAAATGAGCAGTTCTTC.

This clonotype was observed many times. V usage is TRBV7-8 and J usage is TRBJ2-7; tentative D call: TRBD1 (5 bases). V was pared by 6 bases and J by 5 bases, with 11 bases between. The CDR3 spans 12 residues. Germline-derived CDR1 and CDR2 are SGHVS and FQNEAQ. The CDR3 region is CASRGREDEQYF. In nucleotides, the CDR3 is TGTGCCAGCAGGGGGCGCGAGGACGAGCAGTACTTC.

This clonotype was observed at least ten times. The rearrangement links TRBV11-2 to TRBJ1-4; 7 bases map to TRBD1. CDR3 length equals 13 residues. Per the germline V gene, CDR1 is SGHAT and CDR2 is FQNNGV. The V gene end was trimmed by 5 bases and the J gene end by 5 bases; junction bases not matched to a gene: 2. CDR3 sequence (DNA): TGTGCCAGCAGCGCGGGACAGAATGAAAAACTGTTTTTT. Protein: CASSAGQNEKLFF.

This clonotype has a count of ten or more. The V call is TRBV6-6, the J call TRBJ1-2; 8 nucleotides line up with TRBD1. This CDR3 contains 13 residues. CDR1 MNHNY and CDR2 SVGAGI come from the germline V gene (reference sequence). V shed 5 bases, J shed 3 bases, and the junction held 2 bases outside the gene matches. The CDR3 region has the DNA TGTGCCAGCAGTCCGGACAGGGACTATGGCTACACCTTC. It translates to CASSPDRDYGYTF.

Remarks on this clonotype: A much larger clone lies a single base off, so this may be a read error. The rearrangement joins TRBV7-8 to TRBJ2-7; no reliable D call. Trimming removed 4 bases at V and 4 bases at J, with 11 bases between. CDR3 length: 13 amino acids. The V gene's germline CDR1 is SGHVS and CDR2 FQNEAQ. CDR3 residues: CASSYLTRYEQYV. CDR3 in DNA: TGTGCCAGCAGCTACTTGACTCGATACGAGCAGTACGTC.

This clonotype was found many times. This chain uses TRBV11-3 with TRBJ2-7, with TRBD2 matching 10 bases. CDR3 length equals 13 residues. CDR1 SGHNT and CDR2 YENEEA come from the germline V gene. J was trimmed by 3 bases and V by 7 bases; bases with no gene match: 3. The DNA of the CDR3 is TGTGCCAGCAAAGGACTAGCGGACTACGAGCAGTACTTC. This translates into CASKGLADYEQYF.

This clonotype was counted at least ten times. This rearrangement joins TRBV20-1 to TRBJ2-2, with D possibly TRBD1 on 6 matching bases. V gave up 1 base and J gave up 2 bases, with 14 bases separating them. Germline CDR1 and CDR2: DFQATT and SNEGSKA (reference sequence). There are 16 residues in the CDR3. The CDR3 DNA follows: TGCAGTGCTAGAGCCGGGAACAGGGTTAACACCGGGGAGCTGTTTTTT. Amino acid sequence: CSARAGNRVNTGELFF.

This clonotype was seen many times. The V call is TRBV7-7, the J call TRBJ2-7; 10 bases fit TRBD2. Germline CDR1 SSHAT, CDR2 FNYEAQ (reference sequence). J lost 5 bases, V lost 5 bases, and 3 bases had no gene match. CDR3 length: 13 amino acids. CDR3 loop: CASSRGTSDEQYF. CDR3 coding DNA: TGTGCCAGCAGCCGCGGGACTAGCGACGAGCAGTACTTC.

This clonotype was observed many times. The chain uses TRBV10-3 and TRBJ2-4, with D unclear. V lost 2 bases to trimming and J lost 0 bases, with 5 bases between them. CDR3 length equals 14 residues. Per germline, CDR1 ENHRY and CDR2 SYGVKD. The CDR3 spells CAISEELAKNIQYF. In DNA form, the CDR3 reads TGTGCCATCAGTGAGGAATTAGCCAAAAACATTCAGTACTTC.

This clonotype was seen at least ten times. The CDR3 loop reads CSAREVRGQPQHF. The DNA for the CDR3 is TGCAGTGCTAGAGAAGTCAGGGGGCAGCCCCAGCATTTT. V usage is TRBV20-1 and J usage is TRBJ1-5, with TRBD1 matching over 7 bases. Germline CDR1 and CDR2: DFQATT and SNEGSKA (reference sequence). J was trimmed by 7 bases and V by 0 bases; bases with no gene match: 3. The CDR3 covers 13 residues.

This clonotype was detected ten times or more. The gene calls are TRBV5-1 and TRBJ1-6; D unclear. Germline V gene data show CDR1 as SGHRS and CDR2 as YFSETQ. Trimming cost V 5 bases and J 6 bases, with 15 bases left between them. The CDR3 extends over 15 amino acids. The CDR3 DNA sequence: TGCGCCAGCAGATCAAGGTGGATTCCTAATTCACCCCTCCACTTT. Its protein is CASRSRWIPNSPLHF. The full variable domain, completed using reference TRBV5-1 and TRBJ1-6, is KAGVTQTPRYLIKTRGQQVTLSCSPISGHRSVSWYQQTPGQGLQFLFEYFSETQRNKGNFPGRFSGRQFSNSRSEMNVSTLELGDSALYLCASRSRWIPNSPLHFGNGTRLTVT.

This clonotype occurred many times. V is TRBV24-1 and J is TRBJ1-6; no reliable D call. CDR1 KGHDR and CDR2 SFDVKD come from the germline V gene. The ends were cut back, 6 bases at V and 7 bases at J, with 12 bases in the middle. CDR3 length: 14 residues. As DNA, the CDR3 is TGTGCCACCAGTCCGGTCCGTCTAAATTCACCCCTCCACTTT. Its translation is CATSPVRLNSPLHF.

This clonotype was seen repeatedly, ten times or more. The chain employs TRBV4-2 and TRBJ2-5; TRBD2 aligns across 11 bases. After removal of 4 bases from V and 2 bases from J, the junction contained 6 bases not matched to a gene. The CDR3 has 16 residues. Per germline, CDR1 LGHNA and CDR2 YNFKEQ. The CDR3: CASSPGTSGVQETQYF. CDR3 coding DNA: TGTGCCAGCAGCCCGGGGACTAGCGGAGTACAAGAGACCCAGTACTTC.

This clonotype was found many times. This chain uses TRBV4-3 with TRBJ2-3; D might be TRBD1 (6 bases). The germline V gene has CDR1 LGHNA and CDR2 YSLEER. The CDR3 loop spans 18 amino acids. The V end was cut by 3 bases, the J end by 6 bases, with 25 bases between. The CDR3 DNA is TGCGCCAGCAGCCAGGGGTGGGGGCAGACCTCCAAGGCGGATACGCAGTATTTT. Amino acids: CASSQGWGQTSKADTQYF.

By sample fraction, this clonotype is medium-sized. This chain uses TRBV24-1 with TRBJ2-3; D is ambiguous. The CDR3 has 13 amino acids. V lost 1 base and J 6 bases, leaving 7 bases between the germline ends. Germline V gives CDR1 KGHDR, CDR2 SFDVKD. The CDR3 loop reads CATSDFLGDTQYF. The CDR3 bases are TGTGCCACCAGTGATTTCCTAGGGGATACGCAGTATTTT.

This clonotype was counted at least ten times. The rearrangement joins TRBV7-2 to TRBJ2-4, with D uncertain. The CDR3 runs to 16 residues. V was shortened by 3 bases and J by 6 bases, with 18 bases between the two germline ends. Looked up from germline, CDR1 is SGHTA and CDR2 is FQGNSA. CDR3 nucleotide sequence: TGTGCCAGCAGCTTTCATTCCGGATCAACTTTAAACATTCAGTACTTC. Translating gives CASSFHSGSTLNIQYF.

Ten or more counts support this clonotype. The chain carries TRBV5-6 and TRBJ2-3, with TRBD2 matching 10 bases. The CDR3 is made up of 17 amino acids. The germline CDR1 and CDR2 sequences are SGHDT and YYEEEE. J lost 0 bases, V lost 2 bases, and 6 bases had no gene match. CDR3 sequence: CASSLRTSGASTDTQYF. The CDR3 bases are TGTGCCAGCAGCTTAAGAACTAGCGGGGCCAGCACAGATACGCAGTATTTT.

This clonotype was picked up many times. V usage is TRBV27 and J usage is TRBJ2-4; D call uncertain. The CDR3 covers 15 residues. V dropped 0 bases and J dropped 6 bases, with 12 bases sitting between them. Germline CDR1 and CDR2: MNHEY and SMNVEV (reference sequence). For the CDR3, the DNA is TGTGCCAGCAGTTTATCGGCACAAGGACGAAACATTCAGTACTTC. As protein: CASSLSAQGRNIQYF.

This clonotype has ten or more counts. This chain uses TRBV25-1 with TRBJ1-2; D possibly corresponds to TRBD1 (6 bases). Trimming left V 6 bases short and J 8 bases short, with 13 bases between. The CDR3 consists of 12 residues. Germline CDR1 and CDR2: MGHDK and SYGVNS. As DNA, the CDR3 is TGTGCCAGCAGAATTACAGGGCTGGGCTACACCTTC. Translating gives CASRITGLGYTF.

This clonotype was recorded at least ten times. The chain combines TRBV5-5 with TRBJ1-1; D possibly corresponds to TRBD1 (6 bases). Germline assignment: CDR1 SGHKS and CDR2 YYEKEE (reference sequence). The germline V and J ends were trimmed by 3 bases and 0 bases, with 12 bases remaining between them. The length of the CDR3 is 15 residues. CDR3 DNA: TGTGCCAGCAGCTCCACGACAGGCATGAACACTGAAGCTTTCTTT. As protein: CASSSTTGMNTEAFF.